This T cell receptor (beta chain) was recovered during a study of blood T cells in healthy people across ages. No fewer than 5 micrograms of total RNA were isolated from every sample. Using a J-beta primer mix together with a sample-barcoded 5' primer, a second PCR was run for roughly 6 to 12 cycles. Each of the cDNA molecules was tagged by a template-switch adaptor with 12 random nucleotides. Each CDR3 protein gets one entry after TCRdb re-called the 5' RACE reads with MiXCR. The sample shows 780,000 or so distinct CDR3 sequences, roughly three fifths of them seen only once. This clonotype occurred many times. The germline CDR1 and CDR2 sequences are LGHNA and YSLEER. V shed 4 bases, J shed 3 bases, and the junction held 3 bases outside the gene matches. The CDR3 totals 14 residues.

The chain combines TRBV4-3 with TRBJ2-7; 10 nucleotides match TRBD1. This sequence was found in a man aged 40-55 years in good health. Input material: blood. The CDR3 sequence is CASSPDRGLYEQYF. CDR3 DNA: TGCGCCAGCAGCCCCGACAGGGGGCTCTACGAGCAGTACTTC.